This is a list of T cell receptor beta chains from one sample in a study of OX40 agonist ivuxolimab in advanced cancers. Profiling relied on immunoSEQ multiplex PCR, and the TCRdb table lists in-frame clones only, not all of them. Of fewer than 85,000 clones listed, roughly nine tenths were seen once; the top ten hold 8% to 10%. The sample here was CD4+ or CD8+ T cells sorted from blood, taken in a trial of the OX40 agonist ivuxolimab. These receptor sequences come from an adult with an advanced solid tumor such as melanoma, head and neck, liver or kidney cancer. CDR3s include the opening cysteine and the closing phenylalanine or tryptophan. D genes are given only for firm matches. For some rows the clone size is stated as once, few or many, or as a class when expanded; others skip it.

>TRBJ2-2|-|TRBV10-3|few
CAISETTGELFF
TGTGCCATCAGTGAGACGACCGGGGAGCTGTTTTTT
>TRBJ1-4|-|TRBV12-5|-
CASGLVSRQTREKLFF
TGTGCTAGTGGTTTGGTATCCCGACAGACCAGGGAAAAACTGTTTTTT
>TRBJ1-2|-|TRBV5-5|-
CASIRGAAGVLNYGYTF
TGTGCCAGCATCCGAGGGGCTGCCGGGGTTTTAAACTATGGCTACACCTTC
>TRBJ2-7|-|TRBV18|-
CASSPGGGLDEQYF
TGTGCCAGCTCACCGGGGGGCGGTTTAGACGAGCAGTACTTC
>TRBJ1-6|-|TRBV27|-
CASSLPQGVNSPLHF
TGTGCCAGCAGTTTGCCACAGGGTGTGAATTCACCCCTCCACTTT
>TRBJ2-5|TRBD1|TRBV27|-
CASSLYLPGTGGHLLEETQYF
TGTGCCAGCAGTTTATACCTCCCCGGGACAGGGGGCCACCTCCTTGAAGAGACCCAGTACTTC
>TRBJ2-3|TRBD2|TRBV13|-
CASSLGGGGGADTQYF
TGTGCCAGCAGTTTAGGGGGCGGGGGGGGTGCAGATACGCAGTATTTT
>TRBJ1-2|-|TRBV5-3|-
CARSLDSPSTGNYGYTF
TGTGCCAGAAGCTTGGATTCGCCTAGTACAGGGAACTATGGCTACACCTTC
>TRBJ2-7|-|TRBV27|-
CASSFFGAYEQYF
TGTGCCAGCAGTTTCTTTGGGGCCTACGAGCAGTACTTC
>TRBJ1-6|-|TRBV19|-
CASTPVPGDNSPLHF
TGTGCCAGTACCCCCGTCCCAGGGGATAATTCACCCCTCCACTTT
>TRBJ2-1|-|TRBV25-1|-
CASTQGQYYNEQFF
TGTGCCAGCACTCAGGGACAATACTACAATGAGCAGTTCTTC
>TRBJ1-3|-|TRBV2|-
CASSDGLLVSGNTIYF
TGTGCCAGCAGTGACGGGCTTTTGGTCTCTGGAAACACCATATATTTT
>TRBJ1-4|-|TRBV13|-
CASSFAAPTNEKLFF
TGTGCCAGCAGTTTCGCAGCGCCAACTAATGAAAAACTGTTTTTT
>TRBJ1-1|-|TRBV30|-
CAWRQTAEAFF
TGTGCCTGGAGACAAACAGCTGAAGCTTTCTTT
>TRBJ1-6|-|TRBV28|-
CASSFEGRGYPLHF
TGTGCCAGCAGTTTTGAGGGCAGGGGATATCCCCTCCACTTT
>TRBJ1-2|TRBD1|TRBV5-1|few
CASSLGDRGHFHGYTF
TGCGCCAGCAGCTTGGGGGACAGGGGGCACTTCCATGGCTACACCTTC
>TRBJ2-7|TRBD2|TRBV7-9|few
CASSLWASGGDSYEQYF
TGTGCCAGCAGCTTATGGGCTAGCGGGGGGGACTCCTACGAGCAGTACTTC
>TRBJ2-7|-|TRBV4-1|-
CASSHATSSYEQYF
TGCGCCAGCAGCCACGCGACTAGCTCCTACGAGCAGTACTTC
>TRBJ1-1|-|TRBV7-9|-
CASSSEGRPPNTEAFF
TGTGCCAGCAGCTCGGAGGGGCGGCCACCGAACACTGAAGCTTTCTTT
>TRBJ2-7|TRBD1|TRBV13|-
CASRDRDEQYF
TGTGCCAGCAGGGACAGGGACGAGCAGTACTTC
>TRBJ1-3|-|TRBV7-9|-
CASSSGTTRNTIYF
TGTGCCAGCAGCTCCGGGACCACCCGGAACACCATATATTTT
>TRBJ2-1|TRBD2|TRBV27|-
CASSWEGTYNEQFF
TGTGCCAGCAGTTGGGAGGGAACCTACAATGAGCAGTTCTTC